These 24 T cell receptor beta chains originate from one sample sequenced in a study of response to subunit inactivated influenza vaccine. TCRdb fed the RT-PCR reads into MiXCR, producing one record per CDR3 protein. Of around 300,000 distinct CDR3 sequences in the sample, approximately 23% are singletons; the top ten hold 10%. The input for sequencing was PBMCs from blood, taken about 20 months after vaccination. Receptor source: a man aged 50 to 75 who received an inactivated influenza vaccine.

In this sample, this clonotype turned up a few times. The chain links TRBV5-1 to TRBJ1-2; 8 nucleotides match TRBD1. J lost 6 bases, V lost 1 base, and 14 bases had no gene match. Germline assignment: CDR1 SGHRS and CDR2 YFSETQ. The CDR3 has 17 residues. In DNA form, the CDR3 reads TGCGCCAGCAGCTTGACCTTAAAAAACAGGGGGGCGGATGGCTACACCTTC. Its translation: CASSLTLKNRGADGYTF.

In this sample, this clonotype turned up many times. The DNA for the CDR3 is TGTGCCAGTAGTATATGGACAGGTCATGGCTACACCTTC. This codes for CASSIWTGHGYTF. J is TRBJ1-2 and V is TRBV19; TRBD1 matches at 7 bases. Germline CDR1 reads LNHDA; CDR2 reads SQIVND (reference sequence). V gave up 2 bases and J gave up 6 bases; unmatched junction bases: 3. The CDR3 consists of 13 residues.

This clonotype was recorded a few times. The V gene is TRBV7-9, the J gene TRBJ2-5; D unclear. Germline V gives CDR1 SEHNR, CDR2 FQNEAQ (reference sequence). The CDR3 sequence is 12 residues long. The V and J ends lost 3 bases and 5 bases respectively, with 7 bases between them. CDR3 bases: TGTGCCAGCAGCTTTATAGGGGAGACCCAGTACTTC. Translation gives CASSFIGETQYF.

This clonotype came up a few times. This sequence joins TRBV12-3 or TRBV12-4 and TRBJ1-5, with D maybe TRBD1 (5 bases). V was trimmed by 2 bases and J by 2 bases, leaving 16 bases between them. The CDR3 length is 17 residues. The CDR3 spells CASSLSVGRGGNQPQHF. DNA for the CDR3: TGTGCCAGCAGTTTATCTGTGGGGCGAGGGGGCAATCAGCCCCAGCATTTT.

This clonotype has ten or more counts. The chain has TRBV20-1 and TRBJ1-1; D is ambiguous. Germline CDR1 is DFQATT and CDR2 is SNEGSKA (reference sequence). The V gene lost 5 bases and the J gene lost 6 bases, with 16 bases spanning the gap. The length of the CDR3 is 13 residues. CDR3 sequence: CSAEGATPAEAFF. The CDR3 nucleotides read TGCAGTGCTGAAGGCGCGACGCCAGCTGAAGCTTTCTTT.

The V and J genes are TRBV6-2 or TRBV6-3 and TRBJ2-1; TRBD1 aligns across 7 bases. The CDR3 covers 14 residues. The trim removed 7 bases at V and 7 bases at J, leaving 10 bases unmatched. The V gene's germline CDR1 is MNHEY and CDR2 SVGEGT. DNA of the CDR3: TGTGCCAGCAACGGACAGGCGAGTCGGAATGAGCAGTTCTTC. Its protein is CASNGQASRNEQFF.

This clonotype has just a few counts. V and J are TRBV7-6 and TRBJ1-2; perhaps TRBD1 as D (5 bases). With 4 bases removed from V and 6 bases from J, the gap between germline ends came to 12 bases. The CDR3 consists of 13 residues. Germline assignment: CDR1 SGHVS and CDR2 FNYEAQ. CDR3 region: CASSSYGGNGYTF. CDR3 bases: TGTGCCAGCAGCTCCTACGGGGGAAATGGCTACACCTTC.

This clonotype occurred a few times. The gene calls are TRBV7-2 and TRBJ1-2; D gene uncertain. This CDR3 spans 11 amino acids. Germline V gives CDR1 SGHTA, CDR2 FQGNSA. Between the trimmed V and J ends, which lost 11 bases and 5 bases, there was a span of 12 bases. The CDR3 sequence: CALSRAYGYTF. The CDR3, as DNA: TGTGCCCTCTCCCGCGCATATGGCTACACCTTC.

This chain connects TRBV29-1 to TRBJ2-3, with 9 bases identical to TRBD2. Germline values: CDR1 SQVTM, CDR2 ANQGSEA. The CDR3 runs 15 residues. Losses at the gene ends were 3 bases for V and 2 bases for J; bases not matched to a gene: 6. CDR3 protein: CSVDLAGEPTDTQYF. CDR3 nucleotides: TGCAGCGTTGATTTAGCGGGGGAACCCACAGATACGCAGTATTTT.

Note on this clonotype: The missing conserved phenylalanine or tryptophan at the end of this CDR3 makes a read error likely. CDR3 DNA sequence: TGCAGTGCTAGACAGGGGGCGTTTGGCAATCAGCCCCAGCATTCT. This gives the protein CSARQGAFGNQPQHS. V gene TRBV20-1 combines with J gene TRBJ1-5; 8 positions match TRBD1. Trimming cost V 2 bases and J 2 bases; bases outside gene matches: 5. The germline V gene encodes CDR1 DFQATT and CDR2 SNEGSKA (reference sequence). This CDR3 spans 15 amino acids.

This clonotype came up a few times. This chain links TRBV12-3 or TRBV12-4 with TRBJ1-5, with 7 bases aligning to TRBD1. Germline trimming cut 0 bases from V and 2 bases from J; bases unmatched to any gene: 1. The CDR3 extends over 15 amino acids. The CDR3 loop is CASSLADRGNQPQHF. CDR3 nucleotide sequence: TGTGCCAGCAGTTTAGCCGACAGGGGCAATCAGCCCCAGCATTTT.

This clonotype came up a few times. V usage is TRBV18 and J usage is TRBJ1-1; tentative D call: TRBD1 (5 bases). This CDR3 is 13 amino acids long. V was cut by 0 bases and J by 10 bases, with 12 bases left in between. Germline V gives CDR1 KGHSH, CDR2 LQKENI. CDR3 nucleotides: TGTGCCAGCTCACCACCGGGTAGGGGAGTAGCTTTCTTT. This gives the protein CASSPPGRGVAFF. Supplemented by reference TRBV18 and TRBJ1-1, the full variable domain reads NAGVMQNPRHLVRRRGQEARLRCSPMKGHSHVYWYRQLPEEGLKFMVYLQKENIIDESGMPKERFSAEFPKEGPSILRIQQVVRGDSAAYFCASSPPGRGVAFFGQGTRLTVV.

Only a few counts were recorded for this clonotype. The chain recombines TRBV25-1 with TRBJ2-2, with D unclear. V was clipped by 4 bases and J by 2 bases, with 5 bases between them. Germline loops: CDR1 MGHDK, CDR2 SYGVNS. The CDR3 has 13 amino acids. CDR3 amino acids: CASSGYNTGELFF. CDR3 nucleotide sequence: TGTGCCAGCAGTGGCTATAACACCGGGGAGCTGTTTTTT.

This chain joins TRBV5-1 and TRBJ2-7; 8 positions match TRBD1. The CDR3 loop spans 16 amino acids. The ends lost 4 bases at V and 1 base at J; junction bases unmatched: 10. CDR1 and CDR2 (germline): SGHRS, YFSETQ. The CDR3, as DNA: TGCGCCAGCAGCCCCCGGACAGGGCCCTCTTCCTACGAGCAGTACTTC. Translating it yields CASSPRTGPSSYEQYF.

The chain joins TRBV6-5 to TRBJ1-2; 10 positions match TRBD1. This CDR3 contains 13 residues. With V trimmed by 0 bases and J by 11 bases, 3 bases remained unmatched. Germline V gene data show CDR1 as MNHEY and CDR2 as SVGAGI. For the CDR3, the DNA is TGTGCCAGCAGTTACTCCGGGACAGGGGATTACACCTTC. Amino acid sequence: CASSYSGTGDYTF.

The chain employs TRBV6-5 and TRBJ2-3; D ambiguous. Germline V gene sequence: CDR1 MNHEY, CDR2 SVGAGI. This CDR3 spans 15 amino acids. V was pared by 2 bases and J by 1 base, with 10 bases between. In DNA, the CDR3 is TGTGCCAGCAGTTACGGGTCAGGTGGCACAGATACGCAGTATTTT. It translates to CASSYGSGGTDTQYF.

The gene calls are TRBV28 and TRBJ1-2; 12 bases are a match to TRBD1. The V gene's germline CDR1 is MDHEN and CDR2 SYDVKM. This CDR3 has 16 residues. V dropped 5 bases and J dropped 6; count of bases not matched to a gene: 10. CDR3 bases: TGTGCCAGCAGTCCAGGGACAGGGGGCGTCTCAAATGGCTACACCTTC. This translates into CASSPGTGGVSNGYTF.

A few counts support this clonotype. V is TRBV27 and J is TRBJ1-1, with 8 bases that match TRBD1. CDR1 MNHEY and CDR2 SMNVEV come from the germline V gene (reference sequence). CDR3 size: 15 residues. Trimming at V came to 2 bases and at J to 5 bases, leaving 7 bases not matched to a gene. The chain's CDR3 is CASSLIGQGGTEAFF. The CDR3 DNA follows: TGTGCCAGCAGTTTAATCGGACAGGGTGGTACTGAAGCTTTCTTT.

This clonotype was observed a handful of times. The chain employs TRBV12-3 or TRBV12-4 and TRBJ2-7; 7 bases agree with TRBD2. The CDR3 covers 14 residues. V shed 6 bases, J shed 6 bases, and the junction held 11 bases outside the gene matches. The CDR3 DNA reads TGTGCCAGCAGCCCAGACAGCGGGACGCGCGAGCAGTACTTC. Translated, it gives CASSPDSGTREQYF.

The V and J genes are TRBV20-1 and TRBJ2-7; tentatively, D is TRBD1 or TRBD2 (5 bases each). This CDR3 has 11 amino acids. Trimming took 7 bases from V and 3 from J, leaving 10 bases between them. CDR1 is DFQATT, CDR2 SNEGSKA, per germline (reference sequence). The CDR3 spells CSGDHLYEQYF. CDR3 sequence (DNA): TGCAGTGGGGACCACCTCTACGAGCAGTACTTC.

This clonotype showed up just a few times. This rearrangement joins TRBV28 to TRBJ1-6, with a possible D match to TRBD1 (6 bases). The CDR3 spans 13 residues. V lost 8 bases to trimming and J lost 5 bases, with 10 bases between them. From germline, CDR1 is MDHEN and CDR2 SYDVKM. CDR3 in amino acids: CASSHRDNSPLHF. CDR3 sequence (DNA): TGTGCCAGCTCCCACAGGGATAATTCACCCCTCCACTTT.

This chain uses TRBV7-6 with TRBJ2-7; 11 nucleotides match TRBD2. The CDR3 loop spans 16 amino acids. The germline V gene encodes CDR1 SGHVS and CDR2 FNYEAQ. After removal of 3 bases from V and 1 base from J, the junction contained 5 bases not matched to a gene. CDR3 amino acids: CASSFSRTSGSYEQYF. The CDR3 nucleotides read TGTGCCAGCAGCTTTTCGAGGACTAGCGGGTCCTACGAGCAGTACTTC.

This clonotype was counted only a few times. The CDR3 is CASSRTDRGTQPQHF. DNA for the CDR3: TGTGCCAGCAGCCGCACGGACAGGGGGACTCAGCCCCAGCATTTT. This rearrangement joins TRBV12-3 or TRBV12-4 to TRBJ1-5; 10 bases align to TRBD1. J was trimmed by 6 bases and V by 6 bases; bases with no gene match: 8. There are 15 residues in the CDR3.

Only a few counts were recorded for this clonotype. This chain connects TRBV11-2 to TRBJ1-2; no reliable D call. The V gene lost 4 bases and the J gene lost 7 bases, with 10 bases spanning the gap. The CDR3 runs 12 residues. The V gene's germline CDR1 is SGHAT and CDR2 FQNNGV. CDR3 bases: TGTGCCAGCAGCTACCCCGCGAGTGGCTACACCTTC. It translates to CASSYPASGYTF.